This T cell receptor (beta chain) was captured in a study of cytomegalovirus exposure and HLA in healthy donors (dated by TCRdb to the late 2010s). For the wider study: An earlier analysis of several hundred of the donors reported 250 to 300 Gb of sequence data and 100 million to 140 million unique TCR beta sequences from about 200 million T cells. About 280 gigabases of sequencing data and 75 million to 85 million unique TCR sequences made up an early release that covered about 640 HLA-typed donors. The genetic ancestry cluster associated with self-reported Caucasian donors included 65% to 90% of the 300 to 450 genotyped donors. The study was designed to test whether signatures of past pathogen exposure could be identified by cataloging public T cell receptors. The T cell repertoires of 666 subjects were profiled by immunosequencing and related to cytomegalovirus serostatus. A separate validation cohort of 100 to 150 different subjects was used in addition to the approximately 610-subject first cohort. To predict cytomegalovirus infection status, the study combined high-throughput TCR immunosequencing, statistical association of individual TCRs with disease status, and machine learning. A later analysis re-analyzed previously published TCR beta repertoires from approximately 670 donors and added high-resolution HLA genotyping to study TCR occurrence patterns. In the later analysis, no new phenotypic data were used to find candidate immune exposures; instead, reliance was placed on TCR beta sequences and their occurrence across donors. An earlier analysis of some 500 of the donors used high-throughput TCR beta sequencing to judge whether each TCR beta V gene segment behaved as functional or pseudogenic. Donor age, sex, ethnicity and CMV serostatus were compiled together with the repertoire data. Genome-wide SNP genotypes for about 55% of the 666 donors were used in a later genetic analysis, which treated that subset as a discovery cohort. All discovery cohort repertoires had been generated using a single sequencing platform. Both class I and class II loci were covered by HLA typing, at four-digit resolution. Typing coverage varied by locus: roughly 629-640 donors for A, B, C, DRB1 and DQB1; approximately 500 for DQA1; 600 to 610 for DPA1; around 450 for DPB1. Several DR-DQ haplotypes were treated as single units for association and clustering because of strong linkage in the cohort. Among some 400 genotyped donors of the cohort, an average of around 240,000 unique TCR beta nucleotide sequences were sequenced per donor, roughly 20% of them non-productive. What the study reported, not specific to this receptor: Cytomegalovirus status was reported to be diagnosed by the classifier with high specificity and sensitivity in both the original and validation cohorts. The presence/absence analyses assumed that sequencing depth was roughly uniform across donors, and that assumption may not be true. Because HLA typing was missing for some donors at each locus, association tests included only the typed subset. In a later analysis, TCR association rates were found to vary across HLA loci, with the most associated TCRs seen for DRB1 alleles and the fewest for HLA-C alleles. Because counts were too low, about 17 rarely observed V segments, including chromosome 9 orphons, were excluded from the earlier analysis of some 540 of the donors. Broadly in line with IMGT annotations, most TCR beta V segments showed up in productive rearrangements about 90% or about 30% of the time in an earlier analysis of several hundred of the donors. Most TCR sequences were seen in very few donors, while some public TCRs were found in many individuals. Linkage disequilibrium might explain the correlated functional status among segregating V segments, but an unknown experimental factor could not be excluded. A total of 150 or so TCR beta chains were listed by the study as associated with cytomegalovirus. Compared with the approximately 720-donor mean, donors in an Asian-associated ancestry cluster had fewer N-insertions in productive TCRs, according to a later genetic analysis. Some IMGT-functional V segments, including TRBV6-2 and TRBV6-3, could not be distinguished by the 87-base-pair reads and were therefore excluded. A later analysis associated roughly 17,000 TCR beta sequences with specific HLA alleles at a false discovery rate of 0.05. Compared with equally common non-associated chains, HLA-associated TCR beta chains in a later analysis were more clonally expanded and had lower generation probabilities. Several of the top co-occurrence clusters appeared to be linked to parvovirus B19, influenza, CMV and Epstein-Barr virus, according to a later analysis. CMV serostatus was the only immune exposure information available for the cohort. A cluster of highly shared sequence variants was judged likely to be a technical artifact of the sequencing pipeline. A further reported finding was that TCR beta sequences accurately predicted the HLA-A and HLA-B alleles for most subjects in the first cohort. The authors suggested that the approach could potentially be extended to other disease states and immunological phenotypes. In vitro tests confirmed that a few of the cytomegalovirus-associated TCR beta chains recognize cytomegalovirus antigens. A later analysis found that most CMV-associated TCR beta chains appeared HLA-restricted, with HLA associations seemingly driven largely by CMV exposure. Only TCR beta chains were sequenced in this cohort, and the absence of alpha or paired-chain data limited detectable features. Assigning TCR associations to individual alleles was difficult when HLA alleles, especially DR and DQ, strongly co-occurred. A later genetic analysis associated a missense DCLRE1C variant with V-gene and J-gene trimming of TCR beta chains, and an independent cohort replicated the association.

Receptor amplification or capture employed the immunoSEQ multiplex PCR assay. For the multiplex PCR, a mixture combining 60 forward primers for TCR Vbeta segments and 13 reverse primers for TCR Jbeta segments was used. A multiplex PCR assay on genomic DNA amplified the CDR3 region of rearranged TCR beta genes. Amplified TCR beta libraries were sequenced as 87-base-pair reads on the Illumina HiSeq System. In the authors' own workflow: In a later analysis, tens of millions of unique TCR beta chains were counted across the roughly 610 repertoires, and around 11 million of these chains were shared by at least two donors. To remove PCR and sequencing errors, raw reads were error-corrected and collapsed into unique sequences using a nearest-neighbor algorithm that merged closely related sequences. CDR3 sequences were aligned to IMGT reference sequences to assign V, D and J gene segments. For a sequence to be retained, a match of at least six nucleotides was required to both a V gene segment and a J gene segment. Rearrangements were classified as productive when the CDR3 lacked stop codons and remained in frame with V and J, and all other rearrangements were classified as non-productive. CDR3 was defined by IMGT convention, running from the second conserved V-encoded cysteine to the conserved J-encoded phenylalanine. The earlier analysis of 550 to 650 of the donors excluded any sequence lacking an unambiguous match to a single V gene segment. In an earlier analysis of 500 to 750 of the donors, V segments were called functional above 56.7% productive rearrangements and were called segregating when the between-donor standard deviation exceeded 5%. A statistical classification framework was developed to diagnose cytomegalovirus status using the catalog of TCR beta chain sequences. V and J gene assignment, in a later analysis, came from comparing TCR nucleotide sequences with IMGT/GENE-DB human TR gene sequences. A later analysis assigned CDR3 sequences and most-parsimonious VDJ recombination scenarios with the TCRdist pipeline. In a later analysis, each TCR beta chain was defined by its CDR3 amino acid sequence together with its V-gene family, and reads lacking a unique V-gene family were excluded. To address suspected cross-contamination and a sequencing artifact, a later analysis removed 450 to 700 highly shared, low-generation-probability nucleotide sequences. A later analysis calculated a clonal expansion index for each public chain from normalized within-repertoire ranks of inferred template counts. In a later analysis, generation probabilities were computed using a VDJ recombination model fitted to out-of-frame rearrangements, and the results were checked against IGoR. A later analysis scored TCR-TCR, TCR-HLA and TCR-CMV co-occurrence with hypergeometric tests, applying a repertoire-size bias correction to TCR pairs. To estimate false discovery rates, a later analysis permuted the HLA or CMV assignments 20 times. In a later analysis, co-occurring TCRs were grouped using DBSCAN, with TCRdist sequence similarity added in when clustering inside HLA-allele-positive subsets. Repertoires with fewer than 30,000 or more than 120,000 public chains were left out of co-occurrence clustering, as were four to six repertoires with anomalous nucleotide sharing. In its TCRdb copy, this immuneACCESS table keeps in-frame sequences only and misses some clones. Where compared with another copy, unresolved V genes explain less than half of these, and the others have no known cause. That table furnishes V, J and clone size, whereas the DNA furnished D and trimming. Present in this sample are 150,000 to 200,000 clones, 76% of which were seen just once. The ten largest clones take up more than 3% of the sample.

With regard to this clone: What antigen it recognizes has not been identified. Base qualities are not provided; no much larger clone lies one nucleotide away.

CDR1 and CDR2 are read off the germline V gene as SGHVS and FNYEAQ. Inclusive of the bounding cysteine and phenylalanine, the CDR3 is 15 residues long. Only CDR3 DNA remains: 45 bases, in frame from the first base. V lost 3 bases and J lost 0 bases; the stretch between them is 9 bases long. In total, approximately 610 healthy bone marrow donors made up the cohort. All cohort members were sampled while nominally healthy, although unrecorded immune exposures were likely present. The donor tested CMV seronegative and was one of the 352 seronegative cohort members. A peripheral blood sample was collected from each donor, and TCR beta sequencing was performed on peripheral blood mononuclear cells. Genomic DNA extraction from the blood cell samples was performed with the Qiagen DNeasy Blood Extraction Kit.

This TCR was sampled from a male donor in good health and CMV-seronegative. The sequenced material came from PBMCs. The chain is assembled from TRBV7-6 and TRBJ2-1; TRBD1 could be the D gene, as 5 bases match. The CDR3 protein sequence reads: CASSFAGISYNEQFF. The sequence in DNA is TGTGCCAGCAGCTTTGCAGGGATCTCCTACAATGAGCAGTTCTTC. Where the CDR3 stops, the reference TRBV7-6 and TRBJ2-1 genes take over; the full variable domain is GAGVSQSPRYKVTKRGQDVALRCDPISGHVSLYWYRQALGQGPEFLTYFNYEAQQDKSGLPNDRFSAERPEGSISTLTIQRTEQRDSAMYRCASSFAGISYNEQFFGPGTRLTVL.